Shown below are 22 T cell receptor beta chains from a single sample sequenced in a study of cytomegalovirus exposure and HLA in healthy donors. The PCR employed 60 Vbeta primers together with 13 Jbeta primers. Some clones are missing from TCRdb's copy, which holds only in-frame ones; the method was immunoSEQ multiplex PCR. The sample yields about 170,000 clones, 75% to 90% seen once. Source material: PBMCs. These receptors were collected from a boy aged 2 to 9 in good health and CMV-seronegative.

This clone was observed a few times. CDR3 region: CASRWNDRLGWDEQFF. CDR3 in DNA: TGTGCCAGCAGGTGGAATGACCGCCTCGGGTGGGATGAGCAGTTCTTC. The chain is built from TRBV2 and TRBJ2-1; D gene ambiguous. CDR1 SNHLY and CDR2 FYNNEI come from the germline V gene. Trimming took off 6 bases at V and 8 bases at J, with 23 bases between the two ends. This CDR3 region has 16 residues. Variable domain in full (rest from reference TRBV2 and TRBJ2-1): EPEVTQTPSHQVTQMGQEVILRCVPISNHLYFYWYRQILGQKVEFLVSFYNNEISEKSEIFDDQFSVERPDGSNFTLKIRSTKLEDSAMYFCASRWNDRLGWDEQFFGPGTRLTVL.

The chain links TRBV9 to TRBJ1-2, with 7 bases that match TRBD1. Germline CDR1 SGDLS, CDR2 YYNGEE. CDR3 length: 14 amino acids. Trimming at V came to 7 bases and at J to 6 bases, leaving 12 bases not matched to a gene. This chain's CDR3 is CASSGYRGSDGYTF. The CDR3 DNA is TGTGCCAGCTCAGGATACAGGGGATCGGATGGCTACACCTTC.

The V and J genes are TRBV10-3 and TRBJ2-2; 8 bases line up with TRBD1. Trimming removed 10 bases from V and 7 bases from J; junction bases left unmatched: 8. Germline V gene sequence: CDR1 ENHRY, CDR2 SYGVKD. This CDR3 region has 13 residues. CDR3 sequence: CATTDRVGGELFF. The CDR3 nucleotides are TGTGCCACGACGGACAGGGTGGGCGGGGAGCTGTTTTTT.

This rearrangement joins TRBV7-7 to TRBJ2-2; 9 bases are shared with TRBD2. Unmatched junction bases numbered 14, after V lost 2 bases and J lost 4 bases. In germline, CDR1 is SSHAT, CDR2 FNYEAQ (reference sequence). The CDR3 length is 19 residues. The CDR3 DNA reads as TGTGCCAGCAGCTTAAGCGGGGGGAGACTAGCTGGGAGCACCGGGGAGCTGTTTTTT. Translated: CASSLSGGRLAGSTGELFF.

The chain joins TRBV30 to TRBJ1-3; 10 nucleotides align to TRBD1. Germline V lookup: CDR1 GTSNPN, CDR2 SVGIG (reference sequence). CDR3 size: 17 residues. The V and J ends lost 5 bases and 7 bases, in that order; junction bases with no gene match: 17. CDR3 loop: CAWGGLLRQGARNTIYF. The DNA of the CDR3 is TGTGCCTGGGGGGGATTATTGCGACAGGGGGCGAGGAACACCATATATTTT.

This rearrangement joins TRBV29-1 to TRBJ2-1, with D possibly TRBD1 on 6 matching bases. V was pared by 4 bases and J by 8 bases, with 24 bases between. The germline V gene encodes CDR1 SQVTM and CDR2 ANQGSEA. The CDR3 is 16 amino acids. The CDR3 coding sequence is TGCAGCGTTGGAGTCATGGGGGCGCAGGGAAGGGATGAGCAGTTCTTC. Its translation: CSVGVMGAQGRDEQFF.

This chain links TRBV6-5 with TRBJ2-1; TRBD2 aligns across 9 bases. CDR3 length: 15 amino acids. The V and J ends lost 4 bases and 9 bases, in that order; junction bases with no gene match: 10. Germline lookup yields CDR1 MNHEY and CDR2 SVGAGI. The CDR3 DNA sequence: TGTGCCAGCAGTTTAATAGCGGGGGTGGAAAGTGAGCAGTTCTTC. Residues: CASSLIAGVESEQFF.

The chain combines TRBV5-6 with TRBJ1-1; 9 bases match TRBD1. Germline CDR1 and CDR2: SGHDT and YYEEEE. V shed 4 bases and J 5 bases; nucleotides not matched to a gene: 9. CDR3 length: 15 amino acids. In DNA, the CDR3 is TGTGCCAGCAGCGTTGGACAGGGGAGCTATACTGAAGCTTTCTTT. It specifies CASSVGQGSYTEAFF.

The rearrangement uses TRBV7-2 and TRBJ2-1, with TRBD2 matching over 13 bases. V lost 5 bases to trimming and J lost 4 bases; unmatched junction nucleotides: 5. The CDR3 extends over 16 amino acids. The germline V gene has CDR1 SGHTA and CDR2 FQGNSA. CDR3 sequence (DNA): TGTGCCAGCAGCCATAAGGGACTAGCGGGGTACAATGAGCAGTTCTTC. Amino acids: CASSHKGLAGYNEQFF.

The chain couples TRBV18 to TRBJ2-7, with a weak D call TRBD1 (5 bases). In germline, CDR1 is KGHSH, CDR2 LQKENI. V was shortened by 2 bases and J by 7 bases, with 12 bases between the two germline ends. The CDR3 totals 13 residues. The CDR3: CASSPDSLGEQYF. The DNA of the CDR3 is TGTGCCAGCTCACCAGACAGCCTCGGGGAGCAGTACTTC.

The rearrangement uses TRBV25-1 and TRBJ2-2; 7 bases map to TRBD2. Germline V CDR1 and CDR2: MGHDK, SYGVNS. The CDR3 runs to 15 residues. The ends lost 3 bases at V and 1 base at J; junction bases unmatched: 2. CDR3 nucleotides: TGTGCCAGCAGTGATGGCGGGGGGAACACCGGGGAGCTGTTTTTT. Translated: CASSDGGGNTGELFF.

Details on this clone: The identical CDR3 is also encoded by other nucleotide sequences in the sample. The rearrangement uses TRBV7-9 and TRBJ2-3; D call uncertain. The germline V and J ends were trimmed by 5 bases and 0 bases, with 3 bases remaining between them. CDR3 length: 12 residues. CDR1 is SEHNR and CDR2 is FQNEAQ in the germline V gene (reference sequence). CDR3 DNA sequence: TGTGCCAGCAGCCTTAGCACAGATACGCAGTATTTT. Translating it yields CASSLSTDTQYF.

The chain uses TRBV11-2 and TRBJ2-5, with 9 bases matching TRBD2. The trim removed 5 bases at V and 5 bases at J, leaving 6 bases unmatched. This CDR3 contains 14 residues. Germline V gene data show CDR1 as SGHAT and CDR2 as FQNNGV. CDR3 bases: TGTGCCAGCAGCCCCGCGGGAGGGTCGGAGACCCAGTACTTC. It codes for CASSPAGGSETQYF.

This clone came up a few times. This chain links TRBV25-1 with TRBJ1-2; 8 bases fit TRBD1. The V gene's germline CDR1 is MGHDK and CDR2 SYGVNS. The CDR3 consists of 13 residues. Losses at the gene ends were 6 bases for V and 4 bases for J; bases not matched to a gene: 4. The CDR3 sequence is CASRDTGGYGYTF. The CDR3 bases are TGTGCCAGCAGAGACACAGGGGGCTATGGCTACACCTTC.

The rearrangement joins TRBV4-3 to TRBJ1-2; D is unresolved. The CDR3 length is 15 residues. Germline V gene data show CDR1 as LGHNA and CDR2 as YSLEER. V was shortened by 0 bases and J by 4 bases, with 12 bases between the two germline ends. The CDR3 DNA is TGCGCCAGCAGCCAAGAAAGCGGGGTTGGCTATGGCTACACCTTC. This encodes CASSQESGVGYGYTF.

In this sample, this clone turned up a few times. This chain connects TRBV18 to TRBJ1-3; a possible D gene is TRBD1 (6 bases). Germline CDR1 KGHSH, CDR2 LQKENI. V shed 3 bases and J shed 5 bases, with 14 bases lying between them. This CDR3 is built from 15 residues. CDR3 in amino acids: CASSPTRDKRNTIYF. CDR3 sequence (DNA): TGTGCCAGCTCACCTACCCGGGACAAAAGAAACACCATATATTTT.

This clone appeared a few times. The chain carries TRBV7-9 and TRBJ2-7; weak D call: TRBD2 (6 bases). CDR1 is SEHNR and CDR2 is FQNEAQ in the germline V gene (reference sequence). Trimming pared 3 bases from V and 3 bases from J, leaving 15 bases between. This CDR3 contains 15 residues. The CDR3 bases are TGTGCCAGCAGCTTCGATGCGGGGATTTACTACGAGCAGTACTTC. This codes for CASSFDAGIYYEQYF. Full variable domain (rest looked up from reference TRBV7-9 and TRBJ2-7): DTGVSQNPRHKITKRGQNVTFRCDPISEHNRLYWYRQTLGQGPEFLTYFQNEAQLEKSRLLSDRFSAERPKGSFSTLEIQRTEQGDSAMYLCASSFDAGIYYEQYFGPGTRLTVT.

The chain carries TRBV27 and TRBJ1-2, with D perhaps matching TRBD1 (6 bases). Germline CDR1 and CDR2: MNHEY and SMNVEV (reference sequence). V was shortened by 6 bases and J by 0 bases, with 14 bases between the two germline ends. This CDR3 has 15 amino acids. The CDR3 reads CASRLSDSSNYGYTF. Written as DNA, the CDR3 is TGTGCCAGCAGACTCTCGGACAGCTCTAACTATGGCTACACCTTC.

The chain employs TRBV6-5 and TRBJ1-3; 7 bases align to TRBD1. Germline assignment: CDR1 MNHEY and CDR2 SVGAGI. CDR3 length: 15 amino acids. V lost 6 bases to trimming and J lost 0 bases; unmatched junction nucleotides: 5. The CDR3 loop reads CASSGQADSGNTIYF. In DNA form, the CDR3 reads TGTGCCAGCAGCGGACAGGCGGACTCTGGAAACACCATATATTTT.

This rearrangement joins TRBV19 to TRBJ2-1; 11 bases match TRBD1. The CDR3 length is 18 residues. Germline-derived CDR1 and CDR2 are LNHDA and SQIVND (reference sequence). Losses at the gene ends were 6 bases for V and 0 bases for J; bases not matched to a gene: 10. DNA for the CDR3: TGTGCCAGTAGGCGGACAGGGGGCGCCGGTAGCTCCTACAATGAGCAGTTCTTC. It encodes CASRRTGGAGSSYNEQFF.

The J gene is TRBJ2-5, the V gene TRBV7-8; possibly TRBD2 for D (5 bases). Germline V lookup: CDR1 SGHVS, CDR2 FQNEAQ. This CDR3 comprises 17 residues. With 1 base removed from V and 2 bases from J, the gap between germline ends came to 17 bases. CDR3 nucleotides: TGTGCCAGCAGCTTAGTCCCGAACGGGAATCTTCAAGAGACCCAGTACTTC. Translation: CASSLVPNGNLQETQYF.

The chain combines TRBV7-2 with TRBJ2-3; maybe TRBD2 (6 bases). The CDR3 is 17 residues long. Germline lookup yields CDR1 SGHTA and CDR2 FQGNSA. Trimming left V 0 bases short and J 0 bases short, with 13 bases between. For the CDR3, the DNA is TGTGCCAGCAGCTTAGCCCCGTTGGGGACTAGCACAGATACGCAGTATTTT. Its protein product is CASSLAPLGTSTDTQYF.